What follows are 17 T cell receptor beta chains derived from one specimen sequenced in a study of blood T cell repertoires in COVID-19. Assay used: immunoSEQ multiplex PCR; TCRdb lists only in-frame clones, some missing. Of 200,000 to 250,000 clones listed, approximately 78% are singletons. The specimen sequenced was peripheral blood. Source of these receptors: a woman aged 80 or older with COVID-19, enrolled during active disease.

The V and J genes are TRBV27 and TRBJ1-1; D remains unclear. This CDR3 region has 13 residues. CDR1 and CDR2 (germline): MNHEY, SMNVEV (reference sequence). V was clipped by 5 bases and J by 8 bases, with 15 bases between them. CDR3 protein: CASSPRQTSEAFF. The CDR3 coding sequence is TGTGCCAGCAGTCCCCGACAAACTAGCGAAGCTTTCTTT.

The chain uses TRBV2 and TRBJ1-5; D gene ambiguous. CDR3 length equals 15 residues. Trimming removed 5 bases at V and 2 bases at J, with 13 bases between. CDR1 is SNHLY and CDR2 is FYNNEI in the germline V gene. As DNA, the CDR3 is TGTGCCAGCAGTTCAAACGGGGTGGGCAATCAGCCCCAGCATTTT. Its protein product is CASSSNGVGNQPQHF.

This chain connects TRBV5-1 to TRBJ1-2, with 10 bases matching TRBD1. V shed 0 bases, J shed 5 bases, and the junction held 1 base outside the gene matches. Germline lookup yields CDR1 SGHRS and CDR2 YFSETQ. The CDR3 has 14 amino acids. The CDR3 region is CASSLEGQGYGYTF. CDR3 DNA sequence: TGCGCCAGCAGCTTGGAGGGACAGGGGTATGGCTACACCTTC.

The chain recombines TRBV11-2 with TRBJ2-7; 11 bases map to TRBD1. Germline V gene lookup returns CDR1 SGHAT and CDR2 FQNNGV. The CDR3 contains 16 residues. The ends lost 1 base at V and 1 base at J; junction bases unmatched: 3. The CDR3 DNA follows: TGTGCCAGCAGCTTAGGAGGGACAGGGGGTTCCTACGAGCAGTACTTC. Protein product: CASSLGGTGGSYEQYF. Using reference TRBV11-2 and TRBJ2-7 for the parts outside the CDR3, the full variable domain is EAGVAQSPRYKIIEKRQSVAFWCNPISGHATLYWYQQILGQGPKLLIQFQNNGVVDDSQLPKDRFSAERLKGVDSTLKIQPAKLEDSAVYLCASSLGGTGGSYEQYFGPGTRLTVT.

This sequence joins TRBV6-5 and TRBJ1-3; D uncertain. With 6 bases removed from V and 0 bases from J, the gap between germline ends came to 6 bases. The germline CDR1 and CDR2 sequences are MNHEY and SVGAGI. This CDR3 has 13 residues. Here the CDR3 DNA reads TGTGCCAGCAGGACTGCCTCTGGAAACACCATATATTTT. Protein product: CASRTASGNTIYF.

The chain employs TRBV19 and TRBJ2-5; the D is unclear. The germline V gene has CDR1 LNHDA and CDR2 SQIVND (reference sequence). The CDR3 is 15 amino acids. Trimming shortened V by 1 base and J by 1 base, and 10 bases separated the two germline ends. CDR3 sequence reads: CASSIVWAVQETQYF. CDR3 bases: TGTGCCAGTAGTATAGTCTGGGCAGTCCAAGAGACCCAGTACTTC.

The rearrangement uses TRBV28 and TRBJ1-2; tentatively, D is TRBD1 (6 bases). V was clipped by 1 base and J by 2 bases, with 14 bases between them. This CDR3 region has 16 residues. Germline CDR1 is MDHEN and CDR2 is SYDVKM. The CDR3 nucleotides are TGTGCCAGCAGTTTATTAGGGGGTGGGGCAAACTATGGCTACACCTTC. This sequence encodes CASSLLGGGANYGYTF.

The chain joins TRBV28 to TRBJ2-7, with 7 bases matching TRBD1. Germline V gene data show CDR1 as MDHEN and CDR2 as SYDVKM. The CDR3 extends over 13 amino acids. V trimming: 7 bases; J trimming: 7 bases; junction bases outside the gene matches: 10. The CDR3 DNA is TGTGCCAGCATCGACACAGGGGTAGGGGAGCAGTACTTC. It translates to CASIDTGVGEQYF.

The chain is built from TRBV9 and TRBJ2-3; 7 nucleotides match TRBD1. The V gene's germline CDR1 is SGDLS and CDR2 YYNGEE. This CDR3 is 15 amino acids long. Unmatched junction bases numbered 3, after V lost 2 bases and J lost 0 bases. DNA for the CDR3: TGTGCCAGCAGCGTCAGGGGGTCGAGCACAGATACGCAGTATTTT. Its protein is CASSVRGSSTDTQYF.

The CDR3 DNA follows: TGTGCCAGCAGCTCCGGACAGGGACTCTACAATGAGCAGTTCTTC. As protein: CASSSGQGLYNEQFF. This chain joins TRBV5-4 and TRBJ2-1; 8 bases map to TRBD1. This CDR3 spans 15 amino acids. CDR1 is SGHNT, CDR2 YYREEE, per germline (reference sequence). V dropped 3 bases and J dropped 3; count of bases not matched to a gene: 5.

The chain has TRBV6-5 and TRBJ1-2; 8 positions match TRBD1. The junction had 7 bases not matched to a gene; V was cut back by 4 bases and J by 0 bases. CDR1 and CDR2 from the germline V gene are MNHEY and SVGAGI. The CDR3 is 16 residues long. CDR3 loop: CASSSPGTGSNYGYTF. CDR3 in DNA: TGTGCCAGCAGTTCCCCCGGGACAGGCTCTAACTATGGCTACACCTTC.

This sequence joins TRBV18 and TRBJ2-7; TRBD2 might be the D (7 bases). V was cut by 2 bases and J by 4 bases, with 21 bases left in between. The CDR3 is 17 amino acids. Germline assignment: CDR1 KGHSH and CDR2 LQKENI. In DNA form, the CDR3 reads TGTGCCAGCTCACCAGGGGGGGCCGGCTCCCTGGGGTACGAGCAGTACTTC. This translates into CASSPGGAGSLGYEQYF.

The chain uses TRBV11-3 and TRBJ1-1, with 7 bases that match TRBD1. Looked up from germline, CDR1 is SGHNT and CDR2 is YENEEA. J gave up 2 bases and V 5 bases, and 8 bases lay outside the gene matches. There are 15 residues in the CDR3. CDR3 DNA: TGTGCCAGCAGCCTCAGACAGGGATCTAACACTGAAGCTTTCTTT. Its protein is CASSLRQGSNTEAFF. Full variable domain (missing parts from reference TRBV11-3 and TRBJ1-1): EAGVVQSPRYKIIEKKQPVAFWCNPISGHNTLYWYLQNLGQGPELLIRYENEEAVDDSQLPKDRFSAERLKGVDSTLKIQPAELGDSAVYLCASSLRQGSNTEAFFGQGTRLTVV.

This sequence joins TRBV12-5 and TRBJ2-2; D not resolved. The V end lost 6 bases, the J end lost 1 base, and 12 bases lay between the germline ends. The CDR3 is made up of 15 amino acids. From germline, CDR1 is LGHNT and CDR2 FRNRAP. CDR3 in DNA: TGTGCTAGTGGATACGACACCGTGAACACCGGGGAGCTGTTTTTT. Translating it yields CASGYDTVNTGELFF.

CDR3 coding DNA: TGTGCCAGCAGTGAAGGGGGAGTTCTTGAAAAACTGTTTTTT. Protein: CASSEGGVLEKLFF. The chain uses TRBV6-1 and TRBJ1-4; D gene uncertain. The CDR3 consists of 14 residues. From germline, CDR1 is MNHNS and CDR2 SASEGT. The V end lost 1 base, the J end lost 7 bases, and 10 bases lay between the germline ends.

This chain joins TRBV11-2 and TRBJ2-7; D may be TRBD2 (5 bases). CDR3 size: 14 residues. The germline CDR1 and CDR2 sequences are SGHAT and FQNNGV. Trimming took 3 bases from V and 2 from J, leaving 11 bases between them. The CDR3 loop is CASSFGSSAYEQYF. DNA for the CDR3: TGTGCCAGCAGCTTTGGTAGTAGCGCCTACGAGCAGTACTTC.

V gene TRBV7-9 combines with J gene TRBJ1-1; D call uncertain. This CDR3 is built from 14 residues. The germline V and J ends were trimmed by 3 bases and 3 bases, with 11 bases remaining between them. Per germline, CDR1 SEHNR and CDR2 FQNEAQ (reference sequence). CDR3 loop: CASSFVPPDTEAFF. In nucleotides, the CDR3 is TGTGCCAGCAGCTTCGTTCCCCCAGACACTGAAGCTTTCTTT.